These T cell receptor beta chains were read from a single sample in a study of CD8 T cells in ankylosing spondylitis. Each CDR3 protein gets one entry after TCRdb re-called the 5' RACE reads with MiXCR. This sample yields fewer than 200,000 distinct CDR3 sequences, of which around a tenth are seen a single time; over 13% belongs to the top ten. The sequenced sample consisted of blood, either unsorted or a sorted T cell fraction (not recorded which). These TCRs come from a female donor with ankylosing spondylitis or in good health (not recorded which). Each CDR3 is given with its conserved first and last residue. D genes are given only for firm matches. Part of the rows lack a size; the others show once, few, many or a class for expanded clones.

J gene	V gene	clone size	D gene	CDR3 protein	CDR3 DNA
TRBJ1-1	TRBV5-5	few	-	CASSYEFRPGTEAFF	TGTGCCAGCAGCTATGAGTTTAGACCTGGAACTGAAGCTTTCTTT
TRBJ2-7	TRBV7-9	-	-	CASTKGRGRYEQYF	TGTGCCAGCACCAAAGGCAGGGGCCGCTACGAGCAGTACTTC
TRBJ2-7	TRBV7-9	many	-	CASSPTESYEQYF	TGTGCCAGCAGCCCAACAGAGTCCTACGAGCAGTACTTC
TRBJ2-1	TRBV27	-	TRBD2	CASRREGSYNEQFF	TGTGCCAGCAGGCGGGAGGGGAGCTACAATGAGCAGTTCTTC
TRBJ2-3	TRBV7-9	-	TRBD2	CASSSTSAADTQYF	TGTGCCAGCAGCTCGACTAGCGCGGCAGATACGCAGTATTTT
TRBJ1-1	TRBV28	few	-	CASSLIAPGGTEAFF	TGTGCCAGCAGTTTAATAGCCCCTGGGGGGACTGAAGCTTTCTTT
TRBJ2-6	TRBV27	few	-	CASSLGGSGNSGANVLTF	TGTGCCAGCAGTTTAGGGGGGTCGGGTAACTCTGGGGCCAACGTCCTGACTTTC
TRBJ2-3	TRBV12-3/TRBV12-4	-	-	CASSSVGGRGTQYF	TGTGCCAGCAGTTCTGTCGGGGGCCGGGGTACGCAGTATTTT
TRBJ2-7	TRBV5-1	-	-	CASSLGAHTYEQYF	TGCGCCAGCAGCTTGGGGGCTCACACCTACGAGCAGTACTTC
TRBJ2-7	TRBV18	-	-	CASSPCSGCF	TGTGCCAGCTCACCATGCTCAGGGTGCTTC
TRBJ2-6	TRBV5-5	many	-	CASTGPSGANVLTF	TGTGCCAGCACGGGTCCCTCTGGGGCCAACGTCCTGACTTTC
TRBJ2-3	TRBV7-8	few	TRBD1	CASSLLTGGTTDTQYF	TGTGCCAGCAGCCTCCTTACAGGGGGGACTACAGATACGCAGTATTTT
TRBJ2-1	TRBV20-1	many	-	CSARMQSSYNEQFF	TGCAGTGCTCGCATGCAGAGCTCCTACAATGAGCAGTTCTTC
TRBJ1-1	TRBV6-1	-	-	CASREEGSLNTEAFF	TGTGCCAGCAGGGAAGAGGGATCACTGAACACTGAAGCTTTCTTT
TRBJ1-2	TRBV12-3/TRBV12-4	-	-	CASRAGPGVHGYTF	TGTGCCAGCAGGGCCGGGCCCGGCGTACATGGCTACACCTTC
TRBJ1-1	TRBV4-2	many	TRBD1	CASSQDSGGTEAFF	TGTGCCAGCAGCCAAGATTCAGGGGGGACTGAAGCTTTCTTT
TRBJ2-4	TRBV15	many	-	CATSGTDGRNIQYF	TGTGCCACCAGCGGAACCGACGGCCGAAACATTCAGTACTTC
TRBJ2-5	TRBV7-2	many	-	CASSFAPDIETQYF	TGTGCCAGCAGCTTCGCACCAGACATAGAGACCCAGTACTTC
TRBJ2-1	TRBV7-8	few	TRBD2	CASSPTGGRVSNEQFF	TGTGCCAGCAGCCCTACTGGGGGGAGGGTCTCCAATGAGCAGTTCTTC
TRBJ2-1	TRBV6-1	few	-	CASSPYLARSSYNEQFF	TGTGCCAGCAGTCCCTATCTAGCGAGAAGCTCCTACAATGAGCAGTTCTTC
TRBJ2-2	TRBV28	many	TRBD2	CASSSFGPTSGRDTGELFF	TGTGCCAGCAGTTCATTCGGCCCGACTAGCGGGAGGGATACCGGGGAGCTGTTTTTT
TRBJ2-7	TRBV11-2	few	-	CASSLEAATSYEQYF	TGTGCCAGCAGCTTAGAGGCAGCCACATCCTACGAGCAGTACTTC
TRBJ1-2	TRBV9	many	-	CASSEWTGTSNYGYTF	TGTGCCAGCAGCGAATGGACGGGAACCTCAAACTATGGCTACACCTTC
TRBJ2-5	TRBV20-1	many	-	CSARPLGVGETQYF	TGCAGTGCTAGACCGCTAGGGGTAGGGGAGACCCAGTACTTC
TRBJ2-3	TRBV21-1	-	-	CASGPGQGTDTQYF	TGTGCCAGCGGGCCGGGACAGGGCACAGATACGCAGTATTTT
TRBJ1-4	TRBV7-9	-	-	CASSFEKANEKLFF	TGTGCCAGCAGCTTCGAGAAAGCTAATGAAAAACTGTTTTTT
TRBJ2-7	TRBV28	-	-	CASSFRQGTEQYF	TGTGCCAGCAGTTTTCGGCAGGGCACCGAGCAGTACTTC
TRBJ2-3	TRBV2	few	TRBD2	CASSDGTTSTDTQYF	TGTGCCAGCAGTGATGGGACTACAAGCACAGATACGCAGTATTTT
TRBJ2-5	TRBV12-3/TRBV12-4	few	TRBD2	CASTTAGGGETQYF	TGTGCCAGCACCACAGCGGGAGGGGGAGAGACCCAGTACTTC
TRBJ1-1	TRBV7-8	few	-	CASTLARGAPNTEAFF	TGTGCCAGCACCTTAGCGAGGGGGGCCCCCAACACTGAAGCTTTCTTT
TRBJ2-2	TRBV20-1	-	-	CSASNSRSGELFF	TGCAGTGCTAGTAACAGTAGAAGTGGGGAGCTGTTTTTT
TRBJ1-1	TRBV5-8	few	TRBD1	CASSLRDRGLGMNTEAFF	TGTGCCAGCAGCTTGAGGGACAGGGGGTTGGGGATGAACACTGAAGCTTTCTTT
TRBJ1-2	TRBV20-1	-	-	CSAGGDPARDHGYTF	TGCAGTGCTGGGGGGGACCCAGCGAGGGACCATGGCTACACCTTC
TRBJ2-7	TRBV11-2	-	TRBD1	CASSLGTGHEQYF	TGTGCCAGCAGCTTAGGGACAGGGCACGAGCAGTACTTC
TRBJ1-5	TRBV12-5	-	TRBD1	CASGLGQGARYDQPQHF	TGTGCTAGTGGTTTGGGGCAGGGGGCGAGGTACGATCAGCCCCAGCATTTT
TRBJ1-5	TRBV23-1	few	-	CASSLRQVPYSNQPQHF	TGCGCCAGCAGTCTTAGACAGGTTCCTTATAGCAATCAGCCCCAGCATTTT
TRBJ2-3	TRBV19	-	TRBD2	CASSSWEGRDTQYF	TGTGCCAGTAGTTCGTGGGAGGGCCGGGATACGCAGTATTTT
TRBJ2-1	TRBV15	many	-	CATSQSLNNEQFF	TGTGCCACCAGCCAAAGTCTGAACAATGAGCAGTTCTTC
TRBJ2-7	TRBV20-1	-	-	CSASHPDTPYEQYF	TGCAGTGCTAGTCACCCGGACACCCCCTACGAGCAGTACTTC
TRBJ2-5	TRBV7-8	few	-	CASSQTTGNGETQYF	TGTGCCAGCAGCCAAACCACCGGGAACGGGGAGACCCAGTACTTC
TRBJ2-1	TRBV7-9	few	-	CASSLWQYNEQFF	TGTGCCAGCAGCTTATGGCAGTACAATGAGCAGTTCTTC
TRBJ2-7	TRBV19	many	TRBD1	CASSSTGGSDYEQYF	TGTGCCAGTAGTTCTACAGGGGGGTCAGACTACGAGCAGTACTTC
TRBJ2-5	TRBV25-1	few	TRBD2	CASSDPGGETQYF	TGTGCCAGCAGTGATCCCGGGGGGGAGACCCAGTACTTC
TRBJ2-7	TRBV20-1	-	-	CSARPGYEQYF	TGCAGTGCTAGGCCCGGCTACGAGCAGTACTTC
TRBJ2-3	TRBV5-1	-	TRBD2	CASSFGLAGVSDTQYF	TGCGCCAGCAGTTTCGGACTAGCGGGAGTCTCAGATACGCAGTATTTT
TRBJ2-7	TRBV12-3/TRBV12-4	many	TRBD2	CASSRSSGRISYEQYF	TGTGCCAGCAGCCGCTCAAGCGGGAGGATAAGCTACGAGCAGTACTTC
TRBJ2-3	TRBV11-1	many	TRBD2	CASSLLAGITDTQYF	TGTGCCAGCAGCTTACTAGCGGGAATCACAGATACGCAGTATTTT
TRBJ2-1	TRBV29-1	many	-	CSVDVGQYYNEQFF	TGCAGCGTGGATGTGGGACAATACTACAATGAGCAGTTCTTC
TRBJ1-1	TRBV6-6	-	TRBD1	CASSYGQGPTEAFF	TGTGCCAGCAGTTACGGACAGGGTCCCACTGAAGCTTTCTTT
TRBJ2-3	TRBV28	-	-	CASSHMNTDTQYF	TGTGCCAGCAGCCACATGAACACAGATACGCAGTATTTT
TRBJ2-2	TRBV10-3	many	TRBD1	CAIRTGGFGELFF	TGTGCCATACGGACAGGGGGCTTCGGGGAGCTGTTTTTT
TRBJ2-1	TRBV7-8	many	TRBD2	CASSLGPGTSGYNEQFF	TGTGCCAGCAGCTTAGGGCCGGGGACTAGCGGATACAATGAGCAGTTCTTC
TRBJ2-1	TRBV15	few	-	CATSSTQGRLNNEQFF	TGTGCCACCAGTTCTACCCAGGGTCGTTTAAACAATGAGCAGTTCTTC
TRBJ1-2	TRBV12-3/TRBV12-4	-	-	CASSSDRYGYTF	TGTGCCAGCAGTTCAGACAGATATGGCTACACCTTC